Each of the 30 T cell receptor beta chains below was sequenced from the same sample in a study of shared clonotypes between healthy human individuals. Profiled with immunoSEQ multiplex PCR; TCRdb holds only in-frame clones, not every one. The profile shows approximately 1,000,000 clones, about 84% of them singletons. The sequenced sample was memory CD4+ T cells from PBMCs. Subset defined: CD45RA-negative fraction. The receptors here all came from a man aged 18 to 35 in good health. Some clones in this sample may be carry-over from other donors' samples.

CDR3 loop: CASSSGLAGFGGETQYF. CDR3 nucleotide sequence: TGTGCCAGCAGCTCTGGACTAGCGGGATTCGGGGGAGAGACCCAGTACTTC. The V and J genes are TRBV7-2 and TRBJ2-5; 12 bases are a match to TRBD2. The V segment lost 4 bases and the J segment 4 bases; nucleotides outside the gene matches: 10. CDR1 is SGHTA, CDR2 FQGNSA, per germline. The CDR3 loop spans 17 amino acids.

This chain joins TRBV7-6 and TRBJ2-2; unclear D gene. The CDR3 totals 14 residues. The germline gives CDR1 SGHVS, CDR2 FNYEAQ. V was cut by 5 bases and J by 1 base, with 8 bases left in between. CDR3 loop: CASSLEWNTGELFF. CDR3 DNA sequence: TGTGCCAGCAGCCTAGAATGGAACACCGGGGAGCTGTTTTTT.

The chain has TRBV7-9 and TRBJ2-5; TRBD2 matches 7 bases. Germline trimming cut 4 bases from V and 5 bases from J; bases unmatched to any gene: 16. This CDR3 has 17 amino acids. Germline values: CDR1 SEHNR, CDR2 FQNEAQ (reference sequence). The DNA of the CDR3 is TGTGCCAGCAGCTCCCTGGGGGGGAGGGAGAATGGTGAGACCCAGTACTTC. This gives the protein CASSSLGGRENGETQYF.

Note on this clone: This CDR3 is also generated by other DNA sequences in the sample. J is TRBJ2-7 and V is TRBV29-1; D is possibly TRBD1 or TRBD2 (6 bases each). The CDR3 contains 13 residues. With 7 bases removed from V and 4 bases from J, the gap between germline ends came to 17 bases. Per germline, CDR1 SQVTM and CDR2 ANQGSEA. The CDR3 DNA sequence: TGCAGCGACAGGACGGGGGACATTTACGAGCAGTACTTC. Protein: CSDRTGDIYEQYF.

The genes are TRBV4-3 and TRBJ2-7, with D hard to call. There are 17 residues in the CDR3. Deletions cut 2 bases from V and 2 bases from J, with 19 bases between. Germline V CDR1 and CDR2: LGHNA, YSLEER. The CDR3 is CASSQSIAGRLPYEQYF. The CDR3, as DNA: TGCGCCAGCAGCCAAAGTATCGCAGGAAGACTTCCCTACGAGCAGTACTTC.

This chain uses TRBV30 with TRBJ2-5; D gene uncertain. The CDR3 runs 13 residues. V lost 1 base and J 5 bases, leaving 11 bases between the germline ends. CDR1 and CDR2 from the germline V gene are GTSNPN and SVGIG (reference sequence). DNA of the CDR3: TGTGCCTGGAGTGATTTAGATAGGGAGACCCAGTACTTC. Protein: CAWSDLDRETQYF.

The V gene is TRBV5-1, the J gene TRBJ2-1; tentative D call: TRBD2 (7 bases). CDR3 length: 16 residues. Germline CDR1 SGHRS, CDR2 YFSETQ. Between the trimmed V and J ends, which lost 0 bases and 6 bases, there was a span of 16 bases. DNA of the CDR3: TGCGCCAGCAGCTTGGGACCGGGGGGCTCTGGCAATGAGCAGTTCTTC. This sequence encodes CASSLGPGGSGNEQFF.

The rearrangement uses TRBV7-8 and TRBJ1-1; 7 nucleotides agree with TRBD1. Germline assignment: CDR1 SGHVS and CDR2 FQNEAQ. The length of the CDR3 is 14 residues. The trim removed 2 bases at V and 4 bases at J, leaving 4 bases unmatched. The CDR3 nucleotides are TGTGCCAGCAGCTTAACAACAGGGGTCACTGAAGCTTTCTTT. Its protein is CASSLTTGVTEAFF.

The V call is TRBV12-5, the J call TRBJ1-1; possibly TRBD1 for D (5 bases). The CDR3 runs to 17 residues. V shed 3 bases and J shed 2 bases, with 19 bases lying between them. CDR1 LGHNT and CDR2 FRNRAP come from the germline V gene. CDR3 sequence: CASGFVLSPGGNTEAFF. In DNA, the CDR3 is TGTGCTAGTGGTTTCGTCCTGTCACCCGGGGGAAACACTGAAGCTTTCTTT.

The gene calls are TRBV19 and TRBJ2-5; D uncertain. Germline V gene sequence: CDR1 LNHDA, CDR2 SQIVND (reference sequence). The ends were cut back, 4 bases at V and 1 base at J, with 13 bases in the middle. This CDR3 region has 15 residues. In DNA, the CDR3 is TGTGCCAGTAGTAAGTCCGGGCAGTTCCAAGAGACCCAGTACTTC. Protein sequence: CASSKSGQFQETQYF. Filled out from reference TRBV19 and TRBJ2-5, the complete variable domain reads DGGITQSPKYLFRKEGQNVTLSCEQNLNHDAMYWYRQDPGQGLRLIYYSQIVNDFQKGDIAEGYSVSREKKESFPLTVTSAQKNPTAFYLCASSKSGQFQETQYFGPGTRLLVL.

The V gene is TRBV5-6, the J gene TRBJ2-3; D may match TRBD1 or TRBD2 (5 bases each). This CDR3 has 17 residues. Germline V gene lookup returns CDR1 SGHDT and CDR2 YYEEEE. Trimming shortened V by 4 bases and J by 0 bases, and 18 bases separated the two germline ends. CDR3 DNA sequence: TGTGCCAGCAGCGTCTACCGGGGACGCCTTAGCACAGATACGCAGTATTTT. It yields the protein CASSVYRGRLSTDTQYF. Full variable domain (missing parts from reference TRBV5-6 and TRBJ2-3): DAGVTQSPTHLIKTRGQQVTLRCSPKSGHDTVSWYQQALGQGPQFIFQYYEEEERQRGNFPDRFSGHQFPNYSSELNVNALLLGDSALYLCASSVYRGRLSTDTQYFGPGTRLTVL.

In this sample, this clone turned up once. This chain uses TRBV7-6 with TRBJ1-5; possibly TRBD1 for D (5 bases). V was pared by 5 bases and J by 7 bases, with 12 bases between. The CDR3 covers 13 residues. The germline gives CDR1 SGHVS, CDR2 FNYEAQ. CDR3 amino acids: CASSPGREQPQHF. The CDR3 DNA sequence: TGTGCCAGCAGCCCCGGCAGGGAACAGCCCCAGCATTTT.

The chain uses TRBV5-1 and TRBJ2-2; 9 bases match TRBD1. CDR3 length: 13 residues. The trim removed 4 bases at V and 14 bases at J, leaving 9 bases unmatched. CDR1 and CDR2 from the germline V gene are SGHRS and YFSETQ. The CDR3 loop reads CASSSKGQGKLFF. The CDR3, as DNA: TGCGCCAGCAGCAGCAAGGGACAGGGTAAACTGTTTTTT.

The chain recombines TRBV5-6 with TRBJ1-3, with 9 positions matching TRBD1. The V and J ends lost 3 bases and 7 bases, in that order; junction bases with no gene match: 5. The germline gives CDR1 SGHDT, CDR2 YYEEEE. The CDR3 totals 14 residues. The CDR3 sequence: CASSSSGQGNTIYF. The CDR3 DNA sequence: TGTGCCAGCAGCTCTTCGGGACAGGGCAACACCATATATTTT. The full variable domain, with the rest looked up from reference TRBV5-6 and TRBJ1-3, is DAGVTQSPTHLIKTRGQQVTLRCSPKSGHDTVSWYQQALGQGPQFIFQYYEEEERQRGNFPDRFSGHQFPNYSSELNVNALLLGDSALYLCASSSSGQGNTIYFGEGSWLTVV.

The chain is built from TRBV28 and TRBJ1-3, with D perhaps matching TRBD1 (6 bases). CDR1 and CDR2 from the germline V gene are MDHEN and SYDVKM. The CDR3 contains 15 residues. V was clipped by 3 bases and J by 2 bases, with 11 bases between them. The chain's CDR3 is CASSLVGQPGNTIYF. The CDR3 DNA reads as TGTGCCAGCAGTTTGGTAGGACAGCCTGGAAACACCATATATTTT. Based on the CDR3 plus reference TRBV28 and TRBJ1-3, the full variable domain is DVKVTQSSRYLVKRTGEKVFLECVQDMDHENMFWYRQDPGLGLRLIYFSYDVKMKEKGDIPEGYSVSREKKERFSLILESASTNQTSMYLCASSLVGQPGNTIYFGEGSWLTVV.

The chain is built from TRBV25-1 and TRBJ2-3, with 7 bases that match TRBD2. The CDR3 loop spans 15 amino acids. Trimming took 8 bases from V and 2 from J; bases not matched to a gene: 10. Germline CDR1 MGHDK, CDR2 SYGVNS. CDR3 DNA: TGTGCCAGCGGGGGGGAGGGCTCGATCACAGATACGCAGTATTTT. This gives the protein CASGGEGSITDTQYF.

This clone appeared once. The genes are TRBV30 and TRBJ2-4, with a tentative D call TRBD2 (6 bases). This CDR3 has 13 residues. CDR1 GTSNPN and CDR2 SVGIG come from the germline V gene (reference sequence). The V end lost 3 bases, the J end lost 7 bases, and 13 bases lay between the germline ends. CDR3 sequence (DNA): TGTGCCTGGAGGTGGCGGGACGGGAACATTCAGTACTTC. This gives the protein CAWRWRDGNIQYF.

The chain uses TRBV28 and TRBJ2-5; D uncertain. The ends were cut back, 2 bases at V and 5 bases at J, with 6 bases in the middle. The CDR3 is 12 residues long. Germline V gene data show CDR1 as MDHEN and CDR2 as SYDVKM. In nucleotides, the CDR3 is TGTGCCAGCAGTTTACAGGTCGAGACCCAGTACTTC. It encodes CASSLQVETQYF.

CDR3 nucleotide sequence: TGTGCCAGCAGAGGACGGGATAATCAGCCCCAGCATTTT. Amino acid sequence: CASRGRDNQPQHF. The V call is TRBV27, the J call TRBJ1-5; D gene uncertain. The CDR3 covers 13 residues. Germline-derived CDR1 and CDR2 are MNHEY and SMNVEV (reference sequence). Trimming pared 6 bases from V and 4 bases from J, leaving 10 bases between.

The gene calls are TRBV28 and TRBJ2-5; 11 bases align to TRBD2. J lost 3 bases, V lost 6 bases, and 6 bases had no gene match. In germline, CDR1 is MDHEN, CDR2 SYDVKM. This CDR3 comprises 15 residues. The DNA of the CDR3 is TGTGCCAGCAGCTCATCGGGACTAGCGGAAGAGACCCAGTACTTC. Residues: CASSSSGLAEETQYF.

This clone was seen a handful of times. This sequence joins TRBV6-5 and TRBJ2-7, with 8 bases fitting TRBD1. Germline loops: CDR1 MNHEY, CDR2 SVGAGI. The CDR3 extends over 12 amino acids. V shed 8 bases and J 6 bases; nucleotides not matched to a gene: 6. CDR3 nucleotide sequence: TGTGCCAGCGGAACTCAGGGGGCCGAGCAGTACTTC. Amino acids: CASGTQGAEQYF.

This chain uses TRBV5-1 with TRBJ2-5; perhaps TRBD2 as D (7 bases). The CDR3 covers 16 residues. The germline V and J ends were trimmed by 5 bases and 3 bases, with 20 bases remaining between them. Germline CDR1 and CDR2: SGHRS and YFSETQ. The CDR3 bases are TGCGCCAGCAGTCCGGGGGGCAGGGCGAGCGAAGAGACCCAGTACTTC. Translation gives CASSPGGRASEETQYF.

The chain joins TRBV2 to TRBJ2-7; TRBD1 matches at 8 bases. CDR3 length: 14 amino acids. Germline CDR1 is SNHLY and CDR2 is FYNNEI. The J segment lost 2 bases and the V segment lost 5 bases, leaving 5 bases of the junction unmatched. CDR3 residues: CASSRGQETYEQYF. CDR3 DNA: TGTGCCAGCAGTAGGGGACAGGAAACCTACGAGCAGTACTTC. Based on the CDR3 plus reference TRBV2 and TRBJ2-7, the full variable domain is EPEVTQTPSHQVTQMGQEVILRCVPISNHLYFYWYRQILGQKVEFLVSFYNNEISEKSEIFDDQFSVERPDGSNFTLKIRSTKLEDSAMYFCASSRGQETYEQYFGPGTRLTVT.

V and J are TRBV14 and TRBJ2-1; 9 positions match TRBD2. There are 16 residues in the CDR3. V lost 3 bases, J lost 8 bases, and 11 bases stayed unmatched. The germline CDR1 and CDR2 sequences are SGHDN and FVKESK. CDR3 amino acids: CASSQAGGKGFYEQFF. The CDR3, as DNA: TGTGCCAGCAGCCAGGCGGGAGGGAAAGGTTTCTATGAGCAGTTCTTC. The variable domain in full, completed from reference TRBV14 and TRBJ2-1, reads EAGVTQFPSHSVIEKGQTVTLRCDPISGHDNLYWYRRVMGKEIKFLLHFVKESKQDESGMPNNRFLAERTGGTYSTLKVQPAELEDSGVYFCASSQAGGKGFYEQFFGPGTRLTVL.

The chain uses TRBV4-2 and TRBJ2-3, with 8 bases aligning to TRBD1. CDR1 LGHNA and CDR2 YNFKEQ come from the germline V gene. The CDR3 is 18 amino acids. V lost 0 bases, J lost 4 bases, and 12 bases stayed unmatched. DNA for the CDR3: TGTGCCAGCAGCCAAGATAGGTTGACAGGGGTCGGGGCAGATACGCAGTATTTT. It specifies CASSQDRLTGVGADTQYF.

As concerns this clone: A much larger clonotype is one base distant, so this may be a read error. The chain's CDR3 is CASSLGPADYNEQFF. CDR3 nucleotide sequence: TGTGCCAGCAGCTTAGGTCCAGCGGACTACAATGAGCAGTTCTTC. The chain carries TRBV7-2 and TRBJ2-1; D is perhaps TRBD2 (5 bases). Deletions cut 1 base from V and 3 bases from J, with 10 bases between. The CDR3 loop spans 15 amino acids. CDR1 and CDR2 (germline): SGHTA, FQGNSA.

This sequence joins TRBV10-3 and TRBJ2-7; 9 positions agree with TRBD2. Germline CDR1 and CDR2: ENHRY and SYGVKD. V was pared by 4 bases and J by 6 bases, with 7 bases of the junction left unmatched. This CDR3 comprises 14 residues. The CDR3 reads CAISVGSGSGEQYF. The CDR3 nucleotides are TGTGCCATCAGTGTGGGTAGCGGGAGTGGCGAGCAGTACTTC.

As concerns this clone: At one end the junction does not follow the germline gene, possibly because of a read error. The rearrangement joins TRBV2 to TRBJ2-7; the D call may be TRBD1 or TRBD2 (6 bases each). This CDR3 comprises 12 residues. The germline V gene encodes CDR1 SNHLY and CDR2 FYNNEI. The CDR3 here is CASRRGPQGVDF. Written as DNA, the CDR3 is TGTGCCAGCAGACGGGGGCCACAGGGCGTCGACTTC.

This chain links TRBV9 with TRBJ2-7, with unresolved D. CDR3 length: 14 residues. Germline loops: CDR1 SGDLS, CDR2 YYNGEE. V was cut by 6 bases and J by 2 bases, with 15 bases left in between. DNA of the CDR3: TGTGCCAGCACAGTCCTCCCTATGCCCTACGAGCAGTACTTC. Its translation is CASTVLPMPYEQYF.

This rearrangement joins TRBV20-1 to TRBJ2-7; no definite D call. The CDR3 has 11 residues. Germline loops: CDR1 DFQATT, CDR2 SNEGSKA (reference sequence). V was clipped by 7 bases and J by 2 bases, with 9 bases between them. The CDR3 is CSVRRTYEQYF. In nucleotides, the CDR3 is TGCAGTGTCAGACGGACCTACGAGCAGTACTTC.